The T cell receptor beta chain described here comes from a study of blood T cells in healthy people across ages. In this sample, this clonotype turned up many times. The antigen is undetermined. Deletions cut 2 bases from V and 0 bases from J, with 5 bases between. Per the germline V gene, CDR1 is SGHRS and CDR2 is YFSETQ. The CDR3 totals 14 residues. Next came a second PCR, run for roughly 6 to 11 cycles, which used a sample-barcoded 5' primer along with a J-beta primer mix. Each CDR3 protein is one row after TCRdb ran MiXCR on the 5' RACE reads. The sample comprises 540,000 or so distinct CDR3 sequences, about 26% of which are singletons, and about 18% rests with the top ten. Donors gave 8.5 to 10 milliliters of peripheral blood apiece. Study outcomes and limitations: Per-million-T-cell TCR beta diversity fell roughly linearly with age. CMV status of donors was unknown, possibly confounding expanded clonotype changes. A strong correlation between TCR beta diversity and naive T cell percentage was seen.

The TCR originated in a woman aged 70-85 years in good health. The gene calls are TRBV5-1 and TRBJ2-2; D gene unclear. Material for sequencing was blood. CDR3 region: CASSFRSNTGELFF. The CDR3 DNA sequence: TGCGCCAGCAGCTTTAGGTCGAACACCGGGGAGCTGTTTTTT.